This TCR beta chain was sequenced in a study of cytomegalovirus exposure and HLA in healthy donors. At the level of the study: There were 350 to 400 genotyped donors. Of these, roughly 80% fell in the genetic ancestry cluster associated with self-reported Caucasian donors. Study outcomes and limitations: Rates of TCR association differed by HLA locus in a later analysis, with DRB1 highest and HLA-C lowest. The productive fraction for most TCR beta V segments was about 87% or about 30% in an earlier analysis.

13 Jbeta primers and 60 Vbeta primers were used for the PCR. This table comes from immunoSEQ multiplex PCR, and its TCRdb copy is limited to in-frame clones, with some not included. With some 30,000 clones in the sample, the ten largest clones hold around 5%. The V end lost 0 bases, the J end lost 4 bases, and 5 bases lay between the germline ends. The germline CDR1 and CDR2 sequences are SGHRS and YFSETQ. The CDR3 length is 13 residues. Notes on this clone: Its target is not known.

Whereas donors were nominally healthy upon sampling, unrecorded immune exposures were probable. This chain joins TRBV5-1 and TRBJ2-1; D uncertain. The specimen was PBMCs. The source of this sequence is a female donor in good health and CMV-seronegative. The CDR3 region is CASSLVRYNEQFF. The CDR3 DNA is TGCGCCAGCAGCTTGGTCAGGTACAATGAGCAGTTCTTC.